This T cell receptor beta chain was recovered during a study of read filtering for tumor transcriptome and immune sequencing (dated by TCRdb to 2019 to 2021). At the level of the whole study: The cohort had some 16 male and over 12 female patients with a mean age of around 69 years, ranging from about 40 to 85. By revised international staging, about 8 patients were R-ISS I, some 17 were R-ISS II and 6 or 7 were R-ISS III. After DNase treatment, whole-transcriptome libraries were prepared using the TruSeq RNA Access Library Prep Kit. TCR-region mapped reads per sample ranged from about 4.05 to 11 million with IR-seq versus only about 75 to 1273 with RNA-seq. Using the same bone marrow samples, the study compared TCR repertoires obtained by targeted immune repertoire sequencing with those obtained by bulk whole-transcriptome sequencing. A main aim was a read-filtering strategy for immune repertoire data, specifically whether clonotypes supported by a single read should be removed. Broad study findings and their caveats: When single-read clonotypes were removed, the proportions of shared clonotypes in IR-seq and RNA-seq correlated more strongly. The sorted CD138-negative fraction was a mixed bone marrow immune population, not purified T cells. Compared with RNA-seq, IR-seq captured clonotypes at much greater depth and more reliably, and a smaller IR-seq throughput was enough to identify most of the shared clonotypes. In IR-seq, single-read clonotypes were approximately 81% of clonotypes but approximately 3.2% of total reads; in RNA-seq they were roughly 72% of clonotypes and more than 40% of reads.

TCR libraries were constructed from roughly 360 ng RNA using the Immunoverse kit, and molecular barcoded adaptors covering alpha/delta and beta/gamma chains were employed. TCR library preparation used the same RNA that was used for transcriptome sequencing. Sequencing of the TCR libraries was done on an Illumina HiSeq 4000 with 2 x 150 cycles. The original methods were these. With MiXCR, TCR reads were aligned to human V, D, J and C references and assembled into CDR3 clonotypes, with quality filtering and error correction included. The tcR package in R was used for analysis of clonotype counts and gene usage diversity. For inspection of raw mapping reads, RNA-seq reads were mapped by STAR aligner version 2.5.3a onto GRCh37 of the human genome. To test the effect of sequencing depth on detected clonotypes, IR-seq fastq files were randomly downsampled using Seqtk 1.3. TCRdb applied fastp at Q25 and MiXCR to the public reads, then kept only in-frame beta chains. All rows with the same CDR3 protein become a single entry with the most common DNA and genes. For this entry, the V and J calls and clone size follow TCRdb and not the study's own pipeline. Within this sample are approximately 90,000 distinct CDR3 sequences, with 20% to 25% of them counted one time only. The ten most abundant clones make up about an eighth of the sample.

Each patient had bone marrow sampled at the time of active disease. Bone marrow mononuclear cells were isolated by Ficoll-Hypaque density gradient centrifugation. CD138-negative cells were obtained by negative selection after labeling with CD138 magnetic microbeads on a MACS separator, removing myeloma plasma cells. The purity of the isolated cells was checked by flow cytometry with CD138 antibodies on an Attune NxT. Total RNA was extracted using TRIzol reagent and was quantified on a NanoDrop spectrophotometer. For each patient, paired RNA-seq and IR-seq were run on the CD138-negative bone marrow sample from that patient. Concerning this clonotype itself: Its recognized antigen is unknown. A junction end diverges from the germline sequence, so it may reflect a read error.

The CDR3 has 15 amino acids, counting the end cysteine and phenylalanine. Only the CDR3 DNA stays, 45 bases, in frame from base 1. According to the germline V gene, CDR1 reads MDHEN and CDR2 reads SYDVKM. The sequence links TRBV28 to TRBJ1-5; too little of a D gene remains to name it. The specimen was a population of CD138-negative cells sorted from bone marrow. Sample cell subset or site, as interpreted from the label and publication: bone marrow mononuclear cells depleted of CD138+ plasma/myeloma cells by negative magnetic selection. This TCR came from a donor aged 40 or older with multiple myeloma. The CDR3 region: CASKQWASSNQPQHF. The DNA reads TGTGCCAGCAAACAATGGGCCTCCAGCAACCAGCCCCAGCATTTT.